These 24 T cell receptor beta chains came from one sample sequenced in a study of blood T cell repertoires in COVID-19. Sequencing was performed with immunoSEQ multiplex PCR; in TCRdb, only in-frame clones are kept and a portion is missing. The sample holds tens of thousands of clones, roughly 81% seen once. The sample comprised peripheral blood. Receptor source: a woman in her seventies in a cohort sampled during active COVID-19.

CDR3 loop: CASSMGRGNSRYTF. The CDR3 DNA reads as TGTGCCAGTAGTATGGGGAGAGGCAACAGTCGCTACACCTTC. The gene calls are TRBV19 and TRBJ1-2, with unresolved D. The V end was cut by 3 bases, the J end by 9 bases, with 17 bases between. Germline V lookup: CDR1 LNHDA, CDR2 SQIVND (reference sequence). This CDR3 has 14 amino acids.

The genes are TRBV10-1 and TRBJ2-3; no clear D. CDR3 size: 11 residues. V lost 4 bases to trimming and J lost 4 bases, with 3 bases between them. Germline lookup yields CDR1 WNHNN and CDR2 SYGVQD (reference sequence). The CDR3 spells CASSVADTQYF. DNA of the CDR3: TGCGCCAGCAGTGTCGCAGATACGCAGTATTTT.

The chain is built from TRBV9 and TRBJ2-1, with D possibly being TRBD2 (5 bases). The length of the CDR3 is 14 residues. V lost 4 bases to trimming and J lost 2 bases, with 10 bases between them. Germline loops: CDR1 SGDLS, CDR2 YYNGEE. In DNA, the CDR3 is TGTGCCAGCAGCCCGAGTAGCGCCTACAATGAGCAGTTCTTC. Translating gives CASSPSSAYNEQFF.

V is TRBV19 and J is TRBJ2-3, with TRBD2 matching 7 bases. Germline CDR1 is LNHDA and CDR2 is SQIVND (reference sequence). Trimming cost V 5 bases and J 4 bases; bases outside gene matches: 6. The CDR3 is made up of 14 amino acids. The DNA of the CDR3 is TGTGCCAGTAGTGCCTTAGCGGGCTCAGATACGCAGTATTTT. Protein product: CASSALAGSDTQYF.

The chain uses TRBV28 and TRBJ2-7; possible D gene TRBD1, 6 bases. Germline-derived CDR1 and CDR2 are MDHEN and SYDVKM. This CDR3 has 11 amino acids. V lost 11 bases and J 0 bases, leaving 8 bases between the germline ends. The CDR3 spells CAGTYSYEQYF. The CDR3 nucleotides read TGTGCCGGGACATACTCCTACGAGCAGTACTTC.

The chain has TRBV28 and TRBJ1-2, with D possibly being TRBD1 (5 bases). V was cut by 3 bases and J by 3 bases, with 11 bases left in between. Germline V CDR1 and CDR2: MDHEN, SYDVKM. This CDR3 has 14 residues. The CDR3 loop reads CASSFKGSHYGYTF. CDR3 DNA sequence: TGTGCCAGCAGTTTCAAGGGGTCCCACTATGGCTACACCTTC.

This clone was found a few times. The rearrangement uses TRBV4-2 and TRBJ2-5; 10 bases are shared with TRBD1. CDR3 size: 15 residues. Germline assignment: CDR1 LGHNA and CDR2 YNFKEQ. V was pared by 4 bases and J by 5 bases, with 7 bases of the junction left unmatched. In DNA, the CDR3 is TGTGCCAGCAGCCTCCCCGACAGGGGGCCGGAGACCCAGTACTTC. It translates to CASSLPDRGPETQYF.

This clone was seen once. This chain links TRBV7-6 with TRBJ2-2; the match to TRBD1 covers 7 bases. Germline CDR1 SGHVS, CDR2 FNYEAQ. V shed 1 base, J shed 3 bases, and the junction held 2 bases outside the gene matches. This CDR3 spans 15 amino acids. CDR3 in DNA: TGTGCCAGCAGCTTAGTCGGGACAGACACCGGGGAGCTGTTTTTT. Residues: CASSLVGTDTGELFF.

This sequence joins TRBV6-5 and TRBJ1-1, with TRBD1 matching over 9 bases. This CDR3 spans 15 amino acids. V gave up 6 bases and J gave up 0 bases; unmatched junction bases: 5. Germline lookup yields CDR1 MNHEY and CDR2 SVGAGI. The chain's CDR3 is CASRDRGHMNTEAFF. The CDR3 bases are TGTGCCAGCAGGGACAGGGGTCACATGAACACTGAAGCTTTCTTT.

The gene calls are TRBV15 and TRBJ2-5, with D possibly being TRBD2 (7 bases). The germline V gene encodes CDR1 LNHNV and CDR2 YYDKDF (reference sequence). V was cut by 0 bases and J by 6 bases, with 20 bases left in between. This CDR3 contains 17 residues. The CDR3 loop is CATSREGAGERGKTQYF. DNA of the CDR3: TGTGCCACCAGCAGAGAGGGGGCGGGAGAGAGAGGAAAGACCCAGTACTTC.

CDR3 DNA sequence: TGTGCCAGCAGTGAAGCTCGTCAGGATGGCTACACCTTC. It translates to CASSEARQDGYTF. This chain connects TRBV2 to TRBJ1-2; D call uncertain. The V gene's germline CDR1 is SNHLY and CDR2 FYNNEI. V was pared by 0 bases and J by 6 bases, with 8 bases between. This CDR3 has 13 residues.

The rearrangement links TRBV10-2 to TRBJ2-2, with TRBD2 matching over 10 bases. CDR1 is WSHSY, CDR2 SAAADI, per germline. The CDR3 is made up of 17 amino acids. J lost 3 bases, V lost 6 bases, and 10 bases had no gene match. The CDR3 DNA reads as TGCGCCAGCAGAGATAGCGGGAGGATCGGGGACACCGGGGAGCTGTTTTTT. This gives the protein CASRDSGRIGDTGELFF.

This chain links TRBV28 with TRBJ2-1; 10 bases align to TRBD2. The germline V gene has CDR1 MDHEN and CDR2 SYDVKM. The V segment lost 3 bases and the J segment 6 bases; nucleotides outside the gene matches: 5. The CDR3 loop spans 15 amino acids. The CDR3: CASSLLGLALNEQFF. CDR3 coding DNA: TGTGCCAGCAGTTTGTTGGGACTAGCGCTCAATGAGCAGTTCTTC.

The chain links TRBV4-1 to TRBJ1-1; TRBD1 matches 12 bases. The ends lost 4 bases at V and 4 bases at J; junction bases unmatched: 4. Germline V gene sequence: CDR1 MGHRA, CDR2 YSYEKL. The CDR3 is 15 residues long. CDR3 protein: CASSRDRGRFTEAFF. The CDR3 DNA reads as TGCGCCAGCAGCCGGGACAGGGGGCGATTCACTGAAGCTTTCTTT.

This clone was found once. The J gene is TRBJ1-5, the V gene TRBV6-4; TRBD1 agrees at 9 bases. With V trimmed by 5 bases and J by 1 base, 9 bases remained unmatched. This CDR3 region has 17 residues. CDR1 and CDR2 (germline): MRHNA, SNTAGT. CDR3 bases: TGTGCCAGCAGTAAGGGGACAGGGAGTTCGAGCAATCAGCCCCAGCATTTT. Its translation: CASSKGTGSSSNQPQHF.

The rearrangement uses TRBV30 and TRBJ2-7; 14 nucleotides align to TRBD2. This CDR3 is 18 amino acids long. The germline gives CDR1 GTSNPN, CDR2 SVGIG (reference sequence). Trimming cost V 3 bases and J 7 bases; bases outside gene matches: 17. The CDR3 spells CAWRHPLGLAGGPEEQYF. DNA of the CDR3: TGTGCCTGGAGACATCCCCTTGGACTAGCGGGAGGTCCGGAGGAGCAGTACTTC.

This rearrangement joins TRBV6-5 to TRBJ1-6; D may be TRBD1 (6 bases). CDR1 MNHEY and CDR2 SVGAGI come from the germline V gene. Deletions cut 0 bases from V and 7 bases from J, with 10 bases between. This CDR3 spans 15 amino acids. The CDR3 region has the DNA TGTGCCAGCAGTTACTCGGGGGGGCCGAATTCACCCCTCCACTTT. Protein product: CASSYSGGPNSPLHF.

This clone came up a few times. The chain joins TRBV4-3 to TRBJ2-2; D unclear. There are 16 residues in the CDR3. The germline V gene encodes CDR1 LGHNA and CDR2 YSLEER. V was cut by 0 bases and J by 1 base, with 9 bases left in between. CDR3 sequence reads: CASSQDRGENTGELFF. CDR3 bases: TGCGCCAGCAGCCAAGATCGAGGCGAGAACACCGGGGAGCTGTTTTTT.

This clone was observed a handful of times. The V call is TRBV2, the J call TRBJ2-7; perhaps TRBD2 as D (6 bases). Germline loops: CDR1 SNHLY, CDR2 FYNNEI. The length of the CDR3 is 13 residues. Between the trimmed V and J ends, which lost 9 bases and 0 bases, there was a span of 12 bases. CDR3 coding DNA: TGTGCCAGTTTGCCCGGGAGCTCCTACGAGCAGTACTTC. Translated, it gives CASLPGSSYEQYF.

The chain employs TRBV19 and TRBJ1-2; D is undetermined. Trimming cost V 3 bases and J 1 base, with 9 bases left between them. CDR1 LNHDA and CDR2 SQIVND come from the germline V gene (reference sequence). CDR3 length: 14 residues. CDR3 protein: CASSIIRGNYGYTF. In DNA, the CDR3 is TGTGCCAGTAGTATTATTAGAGGTAACTATGGCTACACCTTC.

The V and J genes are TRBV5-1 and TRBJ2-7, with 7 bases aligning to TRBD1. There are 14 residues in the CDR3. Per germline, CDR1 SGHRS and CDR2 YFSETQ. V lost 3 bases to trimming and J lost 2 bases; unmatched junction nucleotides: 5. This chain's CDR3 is CASSSYRGPYEQYF. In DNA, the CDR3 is TGCGCCAGCAGCTCCTACAGGGGCCCCTACGAGCAGTACTTC.

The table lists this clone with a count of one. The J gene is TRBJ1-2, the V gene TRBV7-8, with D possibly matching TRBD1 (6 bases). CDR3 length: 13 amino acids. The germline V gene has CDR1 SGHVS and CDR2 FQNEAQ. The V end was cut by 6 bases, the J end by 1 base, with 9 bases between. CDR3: CASSMDSNYGYTF. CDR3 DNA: TGTGCCAGCAGTATGGACAGTAACTATGGCTACACCTTC.

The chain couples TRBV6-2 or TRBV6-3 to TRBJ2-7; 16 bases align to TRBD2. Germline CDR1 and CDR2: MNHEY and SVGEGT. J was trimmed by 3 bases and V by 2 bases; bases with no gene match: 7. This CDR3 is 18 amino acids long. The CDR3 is CASSYRGTSGRASYEQYF. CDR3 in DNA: TGTGCCAGCAGTTACCGCGGGACTAGCGGGAGGGCCAGCTACGAGCAGTACTTC.

In DNA form, the CDR3 reads TGTGCCAGCAGTTCCGAGCGGTACAATGAGCAGTTCTTC. Translation: CASSSERYNEQFF. The chain uses TRBV12-3 or TRBV12-4 and TRBJ2-1, with D possibly TRBD2 on 5 matching bases. Trimming took off 4 bases at V and 4 bases at J, with 8 bases between the two ends. This CDR3 spans 13 amino acids.